The 24 T cell receptor beta chains in this list originate from one sample, sequenced in a study of CD8 T cells in Susac syndrome. Random-hexamer reverse transcription was applied to roughly 0.5 to 1 ug RNA. TCRdb itself ran the immunoSEQ multiplex PCR reads through MiXCR, one entry per CDR3 protein. The profile shows approximately 180,000 distinct CDR3 sequences, under 97% of them singletons. The sample was CD4+ T cells from PBMCs. The receptors come from a human donor with multiple sclerosis.

The chain employs TRBV11-3 and TRBJ2-1; possible D gene TRBD1, 6 bases. The length of the CDR3 is 11 residues. The germline CDR1 and CDR2 sequences are SGHNT and YENEEA. V lost 5 bases and J 10 bases, leaving 9 bases between the germline ends. The CDR3 DNA follows: TGTGCCAGCAGCCTGGGGACAGAGCAGTTCTTC. Translation gives CASSLGTEQFF. The entire variable domain, with the rest obtained from reference TRBV11-3 and TRBJ2-1, is as follows: EAGVVQSPRYKIIEKKQPVAFWCNPISGHNTLYWYLQNLGQGPELLIRYENEEAVDDSQLPKDRFSAERLKGVDSTLKIQPAELGDSAVYLCASSLGTEQFFGPGTRLTVL.

In this sample, this clonotype turned up once. V gene TRBV20-1 combines with J gene TRBJ2-1; 9 nucleotides match TRBD2. V was pared by 0 bases and J by 5 bases, with 8 bases of the junction left unmatched. CDR1 is DFQATT and CDR2 is SNEGSKA in the germline V gene (reference sequence). This CDR3 comprises 16 residues. The CDR3: CSARDGASGVHNEQFF. CDR3 nucleotides: TGCAGTGCTAGAGATGGGGCTAGCGGGGTGCACAATGAGCAGTTCTTC.

The chain recombines TRBV30 with TRBJ2-3; 8 positions match TRBD2. The CDR3 extends over 13 amino acids. The V and J ends lost 3 bases and 1 base, in that order; junction bases with no gene match: 0. Germline CDR1 GTSNPN, CDR2 SVGIG (reference sequence). The chain's CDR3 is CAWRLAGTDTQYF. CDR3 nucleotides: TGTGCCTGGAGACTAGCGGGCACAGATACGCAGTATTTT.

The chain carries TRBV7-9 and TRBJ2-2; TRBD1 aligns across 9 bases. CDR1 is SEHNR, CDR2 FQNEAQ, per germline (reference sequence). J gave up 5 bases and V 5 bases, and 6 bases lay outside the gene matches. CDR3 length: 15 residues. In DNA, the CDR3 is TGTGCCAGCAGCCGAAGGGACAGGGTAACCGGGGAGCTGTTTTTT. This encodes CASSRRDRVTGELFF.

This chain joins TRBV30 and TRBJ1-4, with unresolved D. This CDR3 has 10 amino acids. CDR1 is GTSNPN, CDR2 SVGIG, per germline (reference sequence). The V gene lost 5 bases and the J gene lost 8 bases, with 6 bases spanning the gap. The CDR3 protein is CAWGGEKLFF. The CDR3 DNA reads TGTGCCTGGGGAGGAGAAAAACTGTTTTTT.

The V and J genes are TRBV10-1 and TRBJ2-7, with 9 bases matching TRBD1. In germline, CDR1 is WNHNN, CDR2 SYGVQD (reference sequence). CDR3 length equals 15 residues. V lost 4 bases to trimming and J lost 5 bases; unmatched junction nucleotides: 9. CDR3 residues: CASSGTGTGLDEQYF. CDR3 DNA sequence: TGCGCCAGCAGTGGGACCGGGACAGGGCTAGACGAGCAGTACTTC.

The chain recombines TRBV28 with TRBJ1-4; unclear D gene. CDR1 MDHEN and CDR2 SYDVKM come from the germline V gene. This CDR3 is built from 13 residues. V lost 2 bases, J lost 6 bases, and 7 bases lay in between. This chain's CDR3 is CASSLQVHEKLFF. The CDR3 DNA is TGTGCCAGCAGTTTACAGGTCCATGAAAAACTGTTTTTT.

This clonotype came up once. This sequence joins TRBV5-1 and TRBJ2-3; 15 nucleotides match TRBD2. J was trimmed by 6 bases and V by 3 bases; bases with no gene match: 5. Germline CDR1 is SGHRS and CDR2 is YFSETQ. The CDR3 is 16 amino acids. The CDR3 spells CASSWTSGGALDTQYF. CDR3 in DNA: TGCGCCAGCAGCTGGACTAGCGGGGGGGCACTGGATACGCAGTATTTT.

For the CDR3, the DNA is TGTGCCACCAGCAGAGCTGGCAGTGGGTTATCAGATACGCAGTATTTT. Residues: CATSRAGSGLSDTQYF. J is TRBJ2-3 and V is TRBV15; D is unresolved. This CDR3 region has 16 residues. Trimming pared 1 base from V and 4 bases from J, leaving 15 bases between. From germline, CDR1 is LNHNV and CDR2 YYDKDF (reference sequence). The complete variable domain, with remaining parts taken from reference TRBV15 and TRBJ2-3, reads DAMVIQNPRYQVTQFGKPVTLSCSQTLNHNVMYWYQQKSSQAPKLLFHYYDKDFNNEADTPDNFQSRRPNTSFCFLDIRSPGLGDTAMYLCATSRAGSGLSDTQYFGPGTRLTVL.

This chain connects TRBV19 to TRBJ1-1; 10 nucleotides agree with TRBD1. V trimming: 4 bases; J trimming: 4 bases; junction bases outside the gene matches: 3. CDR1 is LNHDA and CDR2 is SQIVND in the germline V gene (reference sequence). This CDR3 comprises 14 residues. As DNA, the CDR3 is TGTGCCAGTAGTAGGGGACAGGGGAGCACTGAAGCTTTCTTT. Amino acid sequence: CASSRGQGSTEAFF.

The chain has TRBV29-1 and TRBJ1-2; 7 bases are a match to TRBD1. This CDR3 region has 18 residues. V dropped 7 bases and J dropped 8; count of bases not matched to a gene: 28. Germline V gene sequence: CDR1 SQVTM, CDR2 ANQGSEA. CDR3 region: CSARLWRQGHFRNRGYTF. DNA for the CDR3: TGCAGCGCCCGTCTTTGGAGACAGGGTCATTTCCGGAATCGCGGCTACACCTTC.

This rearrangement joins TRBV11-2 to TRBJ2-5; a weak D match, TRBD2 (7 bases). V was pared by 5 bases and J by 1 base, with 17 bases between. Germline V gene lookup returns CDR1 SGHAT and CDR2 FQNNGV. This CDR3 region has 16 residues. The CDR3 coding sequence is TGTGCCAGCAGCGGCCGGTGGGGGGGCATCCAAGAGACCCAGTACTTC. Amino acids: CASSGRWGGIQETQYF.

This chain uses TRBV29-1 with TRBJ2-3; D remains ambiguous. Germline lookup yields CDR1 SQVTM and CDR2 ANQGSEA. The CDR3 is 13 residues long. With 6 bases removed from V and 4 bases from J, the gap between germline ends came to 14 bases. CDR3: CSVNVPGADTQYF. The DNA of the CDR3 is TGCAGCGTAAACGTGCCTGGAGCAGATACGCAGTATTTT.

This sequence joins TRBV12-3 or TRBV12-4 and TRBJ2-7, with a weak D call TRBD2 (6 bases). CDR3 length: 12 amino acids. Trimming took off 7 bases at V and 4 bases at J, with 11 bases between the two ends. CDR3 sequence: CASTFGGYEQYF. The CDR3 bases are TGTGCCAGCACTTTCGGGGGTTACGAGCAGTACTTC.

The chain carries TRBV27 and TRBJ1-2; 8 bases are shared with TRBD1. Unmatched junction bases numbered 5, after V lost 5 bases and J lost 6 bases. The germline CDR1 and CDR2 sequences are MNHEY and SMNVEV (reference sequence). This CDR3 contains 13 residues. The CDR3 protein is CASSARQGNGYTF. The CDR3 DNA sequence: TGTGCCAGCAGTGCCCGACAGGGGAATGGCTACACCTTC.

This clonotype was counted a single time. The chain has TRBV3-1 and TRBJ2-3, with 7 bases matching TRBD2. Trimming cost V 0 bases and J 6 bases; bases outside gene matches: 15. The CDR3 sequence is 18 residues long. Germline CDR1 and CDR2: LGHDT and YNNKEL (reference sequence). CDR3 sequence reads: CASSQEISGGFSVDTQYF. CDR3 bases: TGTGCCAGCAGCCAAGAGATTTCCGGGGGGTTCTCCGTGGATACGCAGTATTTT.

The chain links TRBV28 to TRBJ1-5; D unclear. The CDR3 has 14 residues. The ends were cut back, 8 bases at V and 0 bases at J, with 11 bases in the middle. Germline lookup yields CDR1 MDHEN and CDR2 SYDVKM. The CDR3 here is CASSQLLSNQPQHF. The CDR3 nucleotides read TGTGCCAGCTCACAACTACTTAGCAATCAGCCCCAGCATTTT. Full variable domain (remainder filled in from reference TRBV28 and TRBJ1-5): DVKVTQSSRYLVKRTGEKVFLECVQDMDHENMFWYRQDPGLGLRLIYFSYDVKMKEKGDIPEGYSVSREKKERFSLILESASTNQTSMYLCASSQLLSNQPQHFGDGTRLSIL.

The CDR3: CASSQVDSNSPLHF. For the CDR3, the DNA is TGTGCCAGCAGCCAAGTGGATAGCAATTCACCCCTCCACTTT. The chain joins TRBV3-1 to TRBJ1-6; D is unresolved. The CDR3 covers 14 residues. Per the germline V gene, CDR1 is LGHDT and CDR2 is YNNKEL (reference sequence). V was cut by 1 base and J by 7 bases, with 8 bases left in between. Based on the CDR3 plus reference TRBV3-1 and TRBJ1-6, the full variable domain is DTAVSQTPKYLVTQMGNDKSIKCEQNLGHDTMYWYKQDSKKFLKIMFSYNNKELIINETVPNRFSPKSPDKAHLNLHINSLELGDSAVYFCASSQVDSNSPLHFGNGTRLTVT.

This clonotype was detected a few times. This chain links TRBV29-1 with TRBJ2-5, with TRBD1 matching over 8 bases. CDR1 and CDR2 (germline): SQVTM, ANQGSEA. Germline trimming cut 7 bases from V and 5 bases from J; bases unmatched to any gene: 6. The CDR3 length is 12 residues. The CDR3 bases are TGCAGCGCTTTCGACAGGGGCGAGACCCAGTACTTC. Its translation: CSAFDRGETQYF. Filled out from reference TRBV29-1 and TRBJ2-5, the complete variable domain reads SAVISQKPSRDICQRGTSLTIQCQVDSQVTMMFWYRQQPGQSLTLIATANQGSEATYESGFVIDKFPISRPNLTFSTLTVSNMSPEDSSIYLCSAFDRGETQYFGPGTRLLVL.

The table lists this clonotype with a count of one. This chain uses TRBV20-1 with TRBJ2-2, with 7 bases aligning to TRBD2. The CDR3 covers 15 residues. With 6 bases clipped from V and 1 base from J, the junction kept 8 bases outside the gene matches. Germline values: CDR1 DFQATT, CDR2 SNEGSKA (reference sequence). CDR3 protein: CSAEGSGGNTGELFF. CDR3 bases: TGCAGTGCCGAGGGTTCGGGGGGGAACACCGGGGAGCTGTTTTTT.

The genes are TRBV29-1 and TRBJ2-1; D ambiguous. Trimming cost V 4 bases and J 7 bases, with 14 bases left between them. CDR1 and CDR2 from the germline V gene are SQVTM and ANQGSEA. This CDR3 spans 13 amino acids. CDR3 amino acids: CSVVNSRWNEQFF. In DNA, the CDR3 is TGCAGCGTTGTTAACAGCCGCTGGAATGAGCAGTTCTTC.

This clonotype was counted once. The rearrangement links TRBV20-1 to TRBJ2-1, with TRBD1 identical over 8 bases. Germline CDR1 reads DFQATT; CDR2 reads SNEGSKA (reference sequence). The V and J ends lost 5 bases and 7 bases, in that order; junction bases with no gene match: 16. The CDR3 runs 16 residues. CDR3 sequence: CSAPLRGGQGGNEQFF. CDR3 nucleotides: TGCAGTGCTCCGCTTCGTGGCGGACAGGGAGGAAATGAGCAGTTCTTC.

This chain links TRBV28 with TRBJ1-2; TRBD1 matches 8 bases. The germline gives CDR1 MDHEN, CDR2 SYDVKM. The length of the CDR3 is 15 residues. The ends lost 5 bases at V and 3 bases at J; junction bases unmatched: 8. CDR3 region: CASSDPTGVDYGYTF. The CDR3 bases are TGTGCCAGCAGTGACCCGACAGGGGTAGACTATGGCTACACCTTC.

The rearrangement joins TRBV29-1 to TRBJ1-1; 9 bases line up with TRBD1. This CDR3 has 13 residues. The ends lost 4 bases at V and 4 bases at J; junction bases unmatched: 4. Germline assignment: CDR1 SQVTM and CDR2 ANQGSEA. This CDR3 reads CSVVWTGVTEAFF. DNA of the CDR3: TGCAGCGTTGTATGGACAGGGGTCACTGAAGCTTTCTTT.